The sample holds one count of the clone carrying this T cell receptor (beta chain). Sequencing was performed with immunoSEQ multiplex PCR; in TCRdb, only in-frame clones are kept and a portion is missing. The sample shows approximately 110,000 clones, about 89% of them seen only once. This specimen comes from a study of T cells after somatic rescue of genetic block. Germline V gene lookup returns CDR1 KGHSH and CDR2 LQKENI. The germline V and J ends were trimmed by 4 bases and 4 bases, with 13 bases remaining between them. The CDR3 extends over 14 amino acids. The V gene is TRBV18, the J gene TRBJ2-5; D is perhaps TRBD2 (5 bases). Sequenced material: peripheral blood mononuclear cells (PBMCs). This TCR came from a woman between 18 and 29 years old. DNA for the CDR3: TGTGCCAGCTCACTTTTAGGACTGGGAGAGACCCAGTACTTC. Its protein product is CASSLLGLGETQYF.